The 16 T cell receptor beta chains in this list originate from one sample, sequenced in a study of Tregs in tolerant kidney transplant recipients. Clones were read by immunoSEQ multiplex PCR, and TCRdb kept only the in-frame ones, dropping some. The sample shows approximately 260,000 clones, around 81% of them seen only once. Sequencing used CD4+ T cells from blood. These receptor sequences come from a human donor in good health.

This sequence joins TRBV30 and TRBJ1-3, with 9 bases identical to TRBD1. V shed 8 bases, J shed 7 bases, and the junction held 12 bases outside the gene matches. This CDR3 is 14 amino acids long. The germline CDR1 and CDR2 sequences are GTSNPN and SVGIG (reference sequence). CDR3 residues: CAVDRGILGNTIYF. CDR3 in DNA: TGTGCCGTTGACAGGGGGATTTTAGGGAACACCATATATTTT.

This clone came up a few times. The chain employs TRBV6-6 and TRBJ2-2, with D perhaps TRBD2 (5 bases). This CDR3 is 16 amino acids long. The germline V gene has CDR1 MNHNY and CDR2 SVGAGI (reference sequence). V shed 1 base and J shed 3 bases, with 12 bases lying between them. Here the CDR3 DNA reads TGTGCCAGCAGTTACTACGACGCGCGGGACACCGGGGAGCTGTTTTTT. This translates into CASSYYDARDTGELFF.

The rearrangement links TRBV6-6 to TRBJ2-1, with a possible D match to TRBD2 (5 bases). With 6 bases removed from V and 6 bases from J, the gap between germline ends came to 9 bases. The germline CDR1 and CDR2 sequences are MNHNY and SVGAGI (reference sequence). CDR3 length equals 12 residues. The CDR3 here is CASRPGLNEQFF. In DNA form, the CDR3 reads TGTGCCAGCAGACCCGGACTCAATGAGCAGTTCTTC.

The chain carries TRBV7-8 and TRBJ2-7; D is undetermined. Looked up from germline, CDR1 is SGHVS and CDR2 is FQNEAQ. The V gene lost 2 bases and the J gene lost 0 bases, with 11 bases spanning the gap. The CDR3 length is 15 residues. CDR3 residues: CASSLRPGSSYEQYF. The CDR3 DNA follows: TGTGCCAGCAGCTTAAGGCCTGGTTCCTCCTACGAGCAGTACTTC.

This rearrangement joins TRBV6-4 to TRBJ2-5; the match to TRBD2 covers 7 bases. The germline V gene encodes CDR1 MRHNA and CDR2 SNTAGT. The CDR3 length is 16 residues. V shed 7 bases, J shed 3 bases, and the junction held 14 bases outside the gene matches. The CDR3 loop is CASKGGASTGKETQYF. The DNA of the CDR3 is TGTGCCAGCAAGGGAGGGGCGTCGACGGGAAAAGAGACCCAGTACTTC.

The chain recombines TRBV30 with TRBJ1-2; TRBD1 matches at 10 bases. Trimming took 6 bases from V and 5 from J; bases not matched to a gene: 3. Germline assignment: CDR1 GTSNPN and CDR2 SVGIG (reference sequence). CDR3 size: 12 residues. This CDR3 is CACPGQGYGYTF. The CDR3 coding sequence is TGTGCCTGTCCGGGACAGGGGTATGGCTACACCTTC.

The genes are TRBV7-8 and TRBJ1-1; D unclear. In germline, CDR1 is SGHVS, CDR2 FQNEAQ. The CDR3 contains 11 residues. Trimming pared 5 bases from V and 2 bases from J, leaving 3 bases between. CDR3 nucleotides: TGTGCCAGCAGCACAAACACTGAAGCTTTCTTT. Translated, it gives CASSTNTEAFF.

J is TRBJ2-2 and V is TRBV5-1; 8 positions agree with TRBD2. The germline V gene encodes CDR1 SGHRS and CDR2 YFSETQ. This CDR3 is 14 amino acids long. V was pared by 1 base and J by 9 bases, with 5 bases of the junction left unmatched. The DNA for the CDR3 is TGCGCCAGCAGCTTGAACGCGGGAGGAAGGGAGCTGTTTTTT. Translation gives CASSLNAGGRELFF.

A note on this clone: Other DNA sequences in the same sample also yield this CDR3. J is TRBJ1-5 and V is TRBV2; 7 bases match TRBD1. The junction had 6 bases not matched to a gene; V was cut back by 7 bases and J by 6 bases. CDR3 size: 13 residues. CDR1 and CDR2 from the germline V gene are SNHLY and FYNNEI. In DNA, the CDR3 is TGTGCCAGCAACAACAGGGGAGGTCAGCCCCAGCATTTT. Translating gives CASNNRGGQPQHF.

The rearrangement uses TRBV9 and TRBJ1-1, with TRBD1 matching over 7 bases. Germline CDR1 is SGDLS and CDR2 is YYNGEE. The J segment lost 1 base and the V segment lost 2 bases, leaving 2 bases of the junction unmatched. There are 14 residues in the CDR3. CDR3 sequence reads: CASSVGTANTEAFF. The CDR3 DNA reads as TGTGCCAGCAGCGTCGGGACAGCGAACACTGAAGCTTTCTTT.

This chain connects TRBV19 to TRBJ1-3; no reliable D call. The CDR3 spans 16 residues. CDR1 and CDR2 from the germline V gene are LNHDA and SQIVND (reference sequence). Trimming took off 3 bases at V and 0 bases at J, with 12 bases between the two ends. The CDR3 loop reads CASSMERAYSGNTIYF. The CDR3 region has the DNA TGTGCCAGTAGTATGGAACGGGCCTACTCTGGAAACACCATATATTTT.

The chain couples TRBV30 to TRBJ1-6; D is uncertain. This CDR3 has 14 amino acids. Germline V gene sequence: CDR1 GTSNPN, CDR2 SVGIG (reference sequence). Trimming pared 3 bases from V and 0 bases from J, leaving 6 bases between. CDR3 coding DNA: TGTGCCTGGAGCCCGCCCTCCTATAATTCACCCCTCCACTTT. The encoded protein is CAWSPPSYNSPLHF.

The chain links TRBV30 to TRBJ2-2; D call uncertain. CDR3 length: 13 amino acids. The V end lost 1 base, the J end lost 4 bases, and 7 bases lay between the germline ends. The germline gives CDR1 GTSNPN, CDR2 SVGIG (reference sequence). The CDR3 loop is CAWSGQFTGELFF. DNA for the CDR3: TGTGCCTGGAGTGGCCAGTTCACCGGGGAGCTGTTTTTT.

V gene TRBV5-1 combines with J gene TRBJ2-2, with 7 bases that match TRBD1. Germline lookup yields CDR1 SGHRS and CDR2 YFSETQ. J gave up 1 base and V 4 bases, and 4 bases lay outside the gene matches. The CDR3 consists of 15 residues. This chain's CDR3 is CASSRRQGNTGELFF. The CDR3 DNA reads TGCGCCAGCAGCCGACGACAGGGGAACACCGGGGAGCTGTTTTTT.

The gene calls are TRBV27 and TRBJ2-3; 7 bases are shared with TRBD1. J was trimmed by 0 bases and V by 5 bases; bases with no gene match: 5. In germline, CDR1 is MNHEY, CDR2 SMNVEV (reference sequence). CDR3 size: 15 residues. The CDR3 loop is CASSSPGQSTDTQYF. CDR3 DNA: TGTGCCAGCAGTAGCCCGGGACAGAGCACAGATACGCAGTATTTT.

The V call is TRBV5-1, the J call TRBJ2-7; 10 bases fit TRBD2. The V gene end was trimmed by 1 base and the J gene end by 6 bases; junction bases not matched to a gene: 7. Germline CDR1 reads SGHRS; CDR2 reads YFSETQ. The length of the CDR3 is 15 residues. The CDR3 nucleotides are TGCGCCAGCAGCTTGCAGACGGGACTAGCGACCGAGCAGTACTTC. Protein: CASSLQTGLATEQYF.